Below, 11 T cell receptor beta chains from the same sample are listed, as sequenced in a study of cytomegalovirus exposure and HLA in healthy donors. The study ran its PCR with 60 Vbeta and 13 Jbeta primers. The repertoire was sequenced with immunoSEQ multiplex PCR; TCRdb's copy has only in-frame clones and lacks some. The data show about 160,000 clones, 60% to 85% seen once. The sequenced sample consisted of PBMCs. Receptors originate from a woman aged 40 to 49 in good health and CMV-seronegative.

The V gene is TRBV19, the J gene TRBJ2-1; TRBD2 aligns across 11 bases. Trimming took 3 bases from V and 6 from J; bases not matched to a gene: 4. Germline assignment: CDR1 LNHDA and CDR2 SQIVND (reference sequence). CDR3 size: 15 residues. DNA of the CDR3: TGTGCCAGTAGTATTTACCTAGCGGGGGGCAATGAGCAGTTCTTC. It encodes CASSIYLAGGNEQFF.

This chain connects TRBV11-2 to TRBJ1-1, with D unresolved. V was pared by 3 bases and J by 1 base, with 9 bases between. This CDR3 has 14 residues. CDR1 is SGHAT and CDR2 is FQNNGV in the germline V gene. The CDR3 is CASSFLGSNTEAFF. In DNA, the CDR3 is TGTGCCAGCAGCTTCCTCGGTTCGAACACTGAAGCTTTCTTT.

The V call is TRBV7-9, the J call TRBJ1-5, with 7 bases matching TRBD1. J gave up 5 bases and V 4 bases, and 14 bases lay outside the gene matches. Germline V gene lookup returns CDR1 SEHNR and CDR2 FQNEAQ (reference sequence). This CDR3 is built from 17 residues. CDR3 DNA: TGTGCCAGCAGCTCAAGCGTAGGGGGGACAGTGTATCAGCCCCAGCATTTT. Translated: CASSSSVGGTVYQPQHF.

Only a few counts were recorded for this clone. V is TRBV28 and J is TRBJ1-1; the D is unclear. V was cut by 7 bases and J by 10 bases, with 16 bases left in between. The CDR3 covers 12 residues. CDR1 is MDHEN and CDR2 is SYDVKM in the germline V gene. CDR3 sequence (DNA): TGTGCCAGCAACCAAGCGGGGTCATCAGCTTTCTTT. Translated: CASNQAGSSAFF.

The chain combines TRBV6-6 with TRBJ1-2, with D possibly matching TRBD1 (6 bases). The CDR3 contains 12 residues. Germline V gives CDR1 MNHNY, CDR2 SVGAGI (reference sequence). Trimming removed 5 bases at V and 5 bases at J, with 9 bases between. The CDR3 region has the DNA TGTGCCAGCAGTATAGGACAGTATGGCTACACCTTC. Translated, it gives CASSIGQYGYTF.

The V and J genes are TRBV5-4 and TRBJ2-3, with D possibly being TRBD1 (5 bases). CDR1 and CDR2 (germline): SGHNT, YYREEE (reference sequence). CDR3 length: 15 residues. V dropped 0 bases and J dropped 3 bases, with 11 bases sitting between them. This CDR3 is CASSLVVGPTDTQYF. The CDR3 DNA reads as TGTGCCAGCAGCTTGGTTGTGGGGCCGACAGATACGCAGTATTTT.

The chain combines TRBV18 with TRBJ1-4, with D possibly matching TRBD1 (6 bases). This CDR3 has 17 residues. CDR1 KGHSH and CDR2 LQKENI come from the germline V gene. V shed 3 bases and J shed 1 base, with 15 bases lying between them. CDR3 protein: CASSPTGLTGTNEKLFF. CDR3 DNA: TGTGCCAGCTCACCCACAGGGTTGACTGGAACTAATGAAAAACTGTTTTTT.

The chain couples TRBV5-1 to TRBJ2-5; 7 bases line up with TRBD2. Germline V lookup: CDR1 SGHRS, CDR2 YFSETQ. After removal of 4 bases from V and 0 bases from J, the junction contained 6 bases not matched to a gene. This CDR3 contains 15 residues. CDR3 protein: CASSPGLVNQETQYF. In nucleotides, the CDR3 is TGCGCCAGCAGCCCAGGACTAGTCAACCAAGAGACCCAGTACTTC.

V is TRBV15 and J is TRBJ2-5; 10 bases are a match to TRBD2. The CDR3 totals 14 residues. Germline CDR1 reads LNHNV; CDR2 reads YYDKDF (reference sequence). Trimming removed 7 bases from V and 5 bases from J; junction bases left unmatched: 7. The CDR3 here is CATTLAGDRETQYF. DNA of the CDR3: TGTGCCACCACTCTAGCGGGGGACAGGGAGACCCAGTACTTC. The complete variable domain, with remaining parts taken from reference TRBV15 and TRBJ2-5, reads DAMVIQNPRYQVTQFGKPVTLSCSQTLNHNVMYWYQQKSSQAPKLLFHYYDKDFNNEADTPDNFQSRRPNTSFCFLDIRSPGLGDTAMYLCATTLAGDRETQYFGPGTRLLVL.

The J gene is TRBJ1-5, the V gene TRBV9; D is unclear. The CDR3 length is 15 residues. V gave up 0 bases and J gave up 4 bases, with 11 bases separating them. CDR1 is SGDLS, CDR2 YYNGEE, per germline. This CDR3 reads CASSVGGGLNQPQHF. The DNA for the CDR3 is TGTGCCAGCAGCGTAGGAGGTGGGTTAAATCAGCCCCAGCATTTT.

The V gene is TRBV19, the J gene TRBJ2-5; TRBD1 agrees at 7 bases. V lost 4 bases, J lost 3 bases, and 8 bases stayed unmatched. In germline, CDR1 is LNHDA, CDR2 SQIVND (reference sequence). This CDR3 region has 15 residues. This CDR3 is CASSTPPGTEETQYF. Written as DNA, the CDR3 is TGTGCCAGTAGTACCCCGCCCGGGACAGAAGAGACCCAGTACTTC.